The 27 T cell receptor beta chains below were found in one sample sequenced in a study of blood T cell repertoires in COVID-19. Assay used: immunoSEQ multiplex PCR; TCRdb lists only in-frame clones, some missing. The data show around 250,000 clones, roughly 84% seen once. The material sequenced was peripheral blood. These receptors were collected from a woman aged 18-29 years with acute or convalescent COVID-19.

Remarks on this clone: The sample contains more than one DNA sequence encoding this CDR3. This chain links TRBV28 with TRBJ1-2; TRBD1 is a possible D gene (6 bases). V lost 4 bases and J lost 5, with 8 bases in between. This CDR3 region has 12 residues. Per germline, CDR1 MDHEN and CDR2 SYDVKM. The CDR3: CASSSTGYGYTF. CDR3 sequence (DNA): TGTGCCAGCAGTTCCACAGGGTATGGCTACACCTTC.

The V gene is TRBV4-1, the J gene TRBJ2-1; a possible D gene is TRBD2 (6 bases). The length of the CDR3 is 17 residues. Germline CDR1 reads MGHRA; CDR2 reads YSYEKL. Trimming took off 3 bases at V and 6 bases at J, with 21 bases between the two ends. As DNA, the CDR3 is TGCGCCAGCAGCCACGGAGATCCCGGGACTCCCAGCAATGAGCAGTTCTTC. Translating it yields CASSHGDPGTPSNEQFF.

The chain links TRBV13 to TRBJ2-3; 11 bases are a match to TRBD2. The CDR3 is 15 residues long. Germline V lookup: CDR1 PRHDT, CDR2 FYEKMQ (reference sequence). The ends lost 8 bases at V and 4 bases at J; junction bases unmatched: 8. CDR3 bases: TGTGCCAGCCGTATAGCGGGAGGGCGTCCAGATACGCAGTATTTT. This codes for CASRIAGGRPDTQYF.

This rearrangement joins TRBV9 to TRBJ2-7, with D perhaps matching TRBD2 (6 bases). The CDR3 loop spans 14 amino acids. Trimming left V 4 bases short and J 5 bases short, with 16 bases between. Germline loops: CDR1 SGDLS, CDR2 YYNGEE. CDR3 sequence (DNA): TGTGCCAGCAGCCCCCCGTCGGGGGAACACGAGCAGTACTTC. Its protein product is CASSPPSGEHEQYF.

This chain joins TRBV5-1 and TRBJ1-1, with D perhaps TRBD1 (6 bases). The CDR3 runs 14 residues. The V end was cut by 0 bases, the J end by 1 base, with 7 bases between. Germline V gives CDR1 SGHRS, CDR2 YFSETQ. CDR3: CASSLGTANTEAFF. For the CDR3, the DNA is TGCGCCAGCAGCTTGGGGACAGCGAACACTGAAGCTTTCTTT. Full variable domain (remainder filled in from reference TRBV5-1 and TRBJ1-1): KAGVTQTPRYLIKTRGQQVTLSCSPISGHRSVSWYQQTPGQGLQFLFEYFSETQRNKGNFPGRFSGRQFSNSRSEMNVSTLELGDSALYLCASSLGTANTEAFFGQGTRLTVV.

The chain is built from TRBV2 and TRBJ2-7; no firm D call. This CDR3 is 12 amino acids long. V was cut by 3 bases and J by 4 bases, with 7 bases left in between. Germline lookup yields CDR1 SNHLY and CDR2 FYNNEI. The CDR3 DNA is TGTGCCAGCAGTGACGACGGGTACGAGCAGTACTTC. It codes for CASSDDGYEQYF. Filled out from reference TRBV2 and TRBJ2-7, the complete variable domain reads EPEVTQTPSHQVTQMGQEVILRCVPISNHLYFYWYRQILGQKVEFLVSFYNNEISEKSEIFDDQFSVERPDGSNFTLKIRSTKLEDSAMYFCASSDDGYEQYFGPGTRLTVT.

The chain has TRBV3-1 (or the pseudogene TRBV3-2) and TRBJ2-6, with D possibly being TRBD2 (5 bases). V shed 3 bases and J shed 2 bases, with 11 bases lying between them. The CDR3 runs to 16 residues. CDR1 is LGHDT, CDR2 YNNKEL, per germline (reference sequence). The CDR3 DNA reads TGTGCCAGCAGCCAGATCAGGACTGCTGGGGCCAACGTCCTGACTTTC. Its translation: CASSQIRTAGANVLTF.

This clone appeared once. The chain combines TRBV5-4 with TRBJ2-3; maybe TRBD2 (5 bases). Trimming stripped 3 bases from V and 0 bases from J, with 17 bases between. CDR3 size: 17 residues. Germline assignment: CDR1 SGHNT and CDR2 YYREEE (reference sequence). The CDR3 DNA reads TGTGCCAGCAGCTCCAGGATCGGAGCGGCGAGCACAGATACGCAGTATTTT. It specifies CASSSRIGAASTDTQYF. Filled out from reference TRBV5-4 and TRBJ2-3, the complete variable domain reads ETGVTQSPTHLIKTRGQQVTLRCSSQSGHNTVSWYQQALGQGPQFIFQYYREEENGRGNFPPRFSGLQFPNYSSELNVNALELDDSALYLCASSSRIGAASTDTQYFGPGTRLTVL.

This clone was observed once. V is TRBV7-8 and J is TRBJ2-4, with D maybe TRBD2 (5 bases). The CDR3 covers 18 residues. V was shortened by 5 bases and J by 0 bases, with 20 bases between the two germline ends. Germline CDR1 is SGHVS and CDR2 is FQNEAQ. In DNA form, the CDR3 reads TGTGCCAGCAGCCAACCCCTTGGAGGAGACCCAGCCAAAAACATTCAGTACTTC. Translating gives CASSQPLGGDPAKNIQYF.

The V gene is TRBV28, the J gene TRBJ1-1; 8 positions match TRBD1. V lost 6 bases to trimming and J lost 5 bases; unmatched junction nucleotides: 8. CDR3 size: 14 residues. Germline-derived CDR1 and CDR2 are MDHEN and SYDVKM. The CDR3 DNA sequence: TGTGCCAGCAGCCATGGACAGGGTGGAACTGAAGCTTTCTTT. This translates into CASSHGQGGTEAFF.

The V call is TRBV11-2, the J call TRBJ2-7; D not certain. This CDR3 comprises 14 residues. The germline V gene has CDR1 SGHAT and CDR2 FQNNGV. V lost 2 bases and J 0 bases, leaving 8 bases between the germline ends. In DNA, the CDR3 is TGTGCCAGCAGCTTATGGCAGGACTCCTACGAGCAGTACTTC. Encoded protein: CASSLWQDSYEQYF.

The V call is TRBV27, the J call TRBJ2-3; D is unresolved. CDR1 and CDR2 from the germline V gene are MNHEY and SMNVEV (reference sequence). This CDR3 spans 13 amino acids. V was clipped by 5 bases and J by 6 bases, with 12 bases between them. Written as DNA, the CDR3 is TGTGCCAGCAGTCGCATGACTGGGGATACGCAGTATTTT. It translates to CASSRMTGDTQYF.

This chain connects TRBV7-9 to TRBJ1-4; TRBD1 matches at 8 bases. There are 19 residues in the CDR3. The junction had 14 bases not matched to a gene; V was cut back by 4 bases and J by 1 base. Per germline, CDR1 SEHNR and CDR2 FQNEAQ (reference sequence). The CDR3 spells CASSSPRTGSVLTNEKLFF. CDR3 nucleotide sequence: TGTGCCAGCAGCTCCCCCCGGACAGGGAGTGTCCTAACTAATGAAAAACTGTTTTTT.

CDR3 DNA sequence: TGTGCCAGCAGCTTAGCGGGAGTGGCCTACGAGCAGTACTTC. Residues: CASSLAGVAYEQYF. The genes are TRBV11-2 and TRBJ2-7; D perhaps matches TRBD2 (6 bases). CDR1 and CDR2 from the germline V gene are SGHAT and FQNNGV. This CDR3 has 14 amino acids. Trimming removed 1 base at V and 2 bases at J, with 9 bases between.

The chain joins TRBV11-3 to TRBJ2-2; D call uncertain. The V and J ends lost 5 bases and 0 bases respectively, with 10 bases between them. The germline gives CDR1 SGHNT, CDR2 YENEEA. The CDR3 runs 15 residues. This chain's CDR3 is CASSELGSNTGELFF. The CDR3 nucleotides read TGTGCCAGCAGCGAGCTCGGTTCGAACACCGGGGAGCTGTTTTTT.

This sequence joins TRBV19 and TRBJ1-3, with no clear D. V lost 1 base, J lost 4 bases, and 8 bases lay in between. Germline V lookup: CDR1 LNHDA, CDR2 SQIVND (reference sequence). There are 14 residues in the CDR3. The CDR3 nucleotides are TGTGCCAGTAGTATAGCTACGAAGGGAAACACCATATATTTT. It translates to CASSIATKGNTIYF.

The V call is TRBV9, the J call TRBJ1-2, with TRBD1 matching 10 bases. This CDR3 contains 15 residues. The germline V gene encodes CDR1 SGDLS and CDR2 YYNGEE. V dropped 4 bases and J dropped 3; count of bases not matched to a gene: 6. CDR3 nucleotide sequence: TGTGCCAGCAGCCCGCGGGGACAGGGGTACTATGGCTACACCTTC. Residues: CASSPRGQGYYGYTF.

The chain has TRBV19 and TRBJ1-4; D gene ambiguous. The CDR3 loop spans 16 amino acids. The germline V gene has CDR1 LNHDA and CDR2 SQIVND (reference sequence). V lost 9 bases to trimming and J lost 5 bases, with 22 bases between them. CDR3 sequence reads: CASDDILTVKNEKLFF. The CDR3 DNA reads TGTGCCAGCGACGACATATTAACAGTTAAAAATGAAAAACTGTTTTTT.

The rearrangement uses TRBV10-3 and TRBJ1-2, with TRBD1 matching 10 bases. CDR1 is ENHRY, CDR2 SYGVKD, per germline. Trimming removed 6 bases from V and 8 bases from J; junction bases left unmatched: 6. This CDR3 spans 13 amino acids. CDR3: CAISLGQGDGYTF. Written as DNA, the CDR3 is TGTGCCATCAGCCTCGGACAGGGGGACGGCTACACCTTC.

The V call is TRBV4-3, the J call TRBJ1-2; the D gene is possibly TRBD1 (6 bases). The CDR3 contains 15 residues. CDR1 LGHNA and CDR2 YSLEER come from the germline V gene. V shed 2 bases and J shed 0 bases, with 10 bases lying between them. CDR3 residues: CASSQMTGSNYGYTF. The CDR3 nucleotides read TGCGCCAGCAGCCAAATGACAGGATCTAACTATGGCTACACCTTC.

This chain joins TRBV29-1 and TRBJ1-3; TRBD1 agrees at 9 bases. CDR1 and CDR2 (germline): SQVTM, ANQGSEA. Germline trimming cut 2 bases from V and 6 bases from J; bases unmatched to any gene: 14. This CDR3 spans 17 amino acids. CDR3 region: CSVESRDRAAGENTIYF. The CDR3, as DNA: TGCAGCGTTGAATCGAGGGACAGGGCCGCGGGTGAAAACACCATATATTTT.

This chain connects TRBV6-5 to TRBJ2-7; TRBD1 matches 12 bases. The CDR3 loop spans 14 amino acids. The junction had 4 bases not matched to a gene; V was cut back by 5 bases and J by 5 bases. CDR1 and CDR2 (germline): MNHEY, SVGAGI. CDR3 in DNA: TGTGCCAGCAGTCGGGACAGGGGGCTTGACGAGCAGTACTTC. Its translation is CASSRDRGLDEQYF.

This chain uses TRBV7-6 with TRBJ2-7, with 10 bases that match TRBD1. The J segment lost 2 bases and the V segment lost 3 bases, leaving 1 base of the junction unmatched. CDR3 length: 14 residues. Germline values: CDR1 SGHVS, CDR2 FNYEAQ. The CDR3 bases are TGTGCCAGCAGCTTGGGACAGGGGACCTACGAGCAGTACTTC. Amino acid sequence: CASSLGQGTYEQYF. Based on the CDR3 plus reference TRBV7-6 and TRBJ2-7, the full variable domain is GAGVSQSPRYKVTKRGQDVALRCDPISGHVSLYWYRQALGQGPEFLTYFNYEAQQDKSGLPNDRFSAERPEGSISTLTIQRTEQRDSAMYRCASSLGQGTYEQYFGPGTRLTVT.

The genes are TRBV6-5 and TRBJ1-2; 12 bases match TRBD1. Germline V gene data show CDR1 as MNHEY and CDR2 as SVGAGI. This CDR3 has 14 residues. The V and J ends lost 6 bases and 8 bases, in that order; junction bases with no gene match: 7. As DNA, the CDR3 is TGTGCCAGCAGCGAGGGACAGGGGGCTTCCGGCTACACCTTC. It encodes CASSEGQGASGYTF.

V is TRBV6-5 and J is TRBJ1-4, with 10 bases matching TRBD1. The germline gives CDR1 MNHEY, CDR2 SVGAGI. The ends lost 0 bases at V and 8 bases at J; junction bases unmatched: 6. The CDR3 spans 16 residues. The CDR3 nucleotides are TGTGCCAGCAGTTACTCAGGGACAGGGGTCAGCGAAAAACTGTTTTTT. Its translation: CASSYSGTGVSEKLFF.

V gene TRBV11-2 combines with J gene TRBJ2-5, with TRBD1 matching over 7 bases. The CDR3 is 15 amino acids. Trimming at V came to 5 bases and at J to 1 base, leaving 7 bases not matched to a gene. Germline V gene sequence: CDR1 SGHAT, CDR2 FQNNGV. CDR3 sequence reads: CASSPTRTGQETQYF. The CDR3 nucleotides read TGTGCCAGCAGCCCAACCCGGACAGGCCAAGAGACCCAGTACTTC.

Regarding this clone: One end of the junction does not line up with germline, which may come from a read error. The rearrangement joins TRBV19 to TRBJ1-2, with D tentatively TRBD1 (5 bases). Germline CDR1 LNHDA, CDR2 SQIVND (reference sequence). The CDR3 is 13 amino acids. The CDR3 DNA reads TGTGCCAGTAGAATAGACAGTAACTATGGCTACACCTTC. Its protein product is CASRIDSNYGYTF.